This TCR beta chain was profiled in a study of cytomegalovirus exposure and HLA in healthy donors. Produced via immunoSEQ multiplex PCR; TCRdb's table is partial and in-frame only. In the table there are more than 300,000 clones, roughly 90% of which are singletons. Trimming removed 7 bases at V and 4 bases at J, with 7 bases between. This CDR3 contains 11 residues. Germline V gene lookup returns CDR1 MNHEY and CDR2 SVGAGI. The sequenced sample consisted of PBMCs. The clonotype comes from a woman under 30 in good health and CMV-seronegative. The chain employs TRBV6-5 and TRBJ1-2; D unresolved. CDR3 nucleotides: TGTGCCAGCAAAGTCGGCTATGGCTACACCTTC. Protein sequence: CASKVGYGYTF.